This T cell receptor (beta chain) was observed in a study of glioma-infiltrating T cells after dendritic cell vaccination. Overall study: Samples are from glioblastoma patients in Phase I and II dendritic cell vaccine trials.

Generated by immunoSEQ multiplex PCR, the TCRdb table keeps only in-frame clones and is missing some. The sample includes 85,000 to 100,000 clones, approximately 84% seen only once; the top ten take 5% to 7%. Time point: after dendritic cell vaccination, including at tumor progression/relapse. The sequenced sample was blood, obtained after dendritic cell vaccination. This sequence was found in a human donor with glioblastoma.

CDR3 protein: CASSRQGFAEAFF. CDR3 DNA: TGTGCCAGCAGTCGACAGGGTTTTGCTGAAGCTTTCTTT. The chain couples TRBV11-1 to TRBJ1-1; 7 positions agree with TRBD1. CDR1 is SGHAT, CDR2 FQDESV, per germline (reference sequence). V was pared by 6 bases and J by 6 bases, with 7 bases of the junction left unmatched. This CDR3 has 13 residues.